The 3 T cell receptor beta chains in this list originate from one sample, sequenced in a study of blood T cell repertoires in COVID-19. The repertoire was sequenced with immunoSEQ multiplex PCR; TCRdb's copy has only in-frame clones and lacks some. The sample records some 290,000 clones, roughly 90% being singletons. The source material was peripheral blood. These receptors all stem from a woman aged 30 to 39 with COVID-19, enrolled during active disease.

The chain uses TRBV11-2 and TRBJ1-1; D gene uncertain. Germline CDR1 SGHAT, CDR2 FQNNGV. Trimming pared 3 bases from V and 1 base from J, leaving 9 bases between. CDR3 length: 14 residues. The CDR3 protein is CASSFDAGNTEAFF. The CDR3 bases are TGTGCCAGCAGCTTCGACGCAGGGAACACTGAAGCTTTCTTT.

V usage is TRBV9 and J usage is TRBJ1-1, with TRBD1 matching 7 bases. The trim removed 4 bases at V and 0 bases at J, leaving 12 bases unmatched. Looked up from germline, CDR1 is SGDLS and CDR2 is YYNGEE. The CDR3 covers 17 residues. In DNA, the CDR3 is TGTGCCAGCAGCAAAGGAACCAAACAGGGGCTGAACACTGAAGCTTTCTTT. Protein: CASSKGTKQGLNTEAFF.

This chain joins TRBV11-1 and TRBJ2-3, with 13 positions matching TRBD2. Germline CDR1 and CDR2: SGHAT and FQDESV (reference sequence). The CDR3 runs 16 residues. The V gene end was trimmed by 4 bases and the J gene end by 4 bases; junction bases not matched to a gene: 5. CDR3 protein: CASSYGLAGVSDTQYF. The DNA of the CDR3 is TGTGCCAGCAGCTACGGACTAGCGGGAGTCTCAGATACGCAGTATTTT.